This T cell receptor beta chain was sequenced in a study of T cell responses to AZD1222 COVID-19 vaccine. Analysis merged second doses at about 4 or about 12 weeks. Findings and limits, study-wide: Nearly half of unique spike-specific TCRs reportedly avoided B.1.351 and B.1.1.7 mutated regions.

Clones were read by immunoSEQ multiplex PCR, and TCRdb kept only the in-frame ones, dropping some. The table shows 140,000 to 150,000 clones, with roughly nine tenths occurring only once. Germline CDR1 is SQVTM and CDR2 is ANQGSEA. With 1 base removed from V and 0 bases from J, the gap between germline ends came to 6 bases. The CDR3 has 13 residues. To note about this clone: Its antigen is unknown. This CDR3 is also generated by other DNA sequences in the sample.

The sequence was collected from an adult who received the AZD1222 COVID-19 vaccine. This specimen consisted of peripheral blood, obtained 28 days after the second AZD1222 dose. This chain uses TRBV29-1 with TRBJ1-1, with D uncertain. CDR3 in amino acids: CSVEGRMNTEAFF. In DNA form, the CDR3 reads TGCAGCGTTGAAGGCCGGATGAACACTGAAGCTTTCTTT.